One sample yielded the 25 T cell receptor beta chains listed below, sequenced in a study of blood T cells in healthy people across ages. The authors ran a second PCR of about 6 to 11 cycles using a sample-barcoded 5' primer and a J-beta primer mix. TCRdb independently ran MiXCR on the 5' RACE reads; one entry per CDR3 protein. The sample has 1,500,000 or so distinct CDR3 sequences, roughly 43% seen once. Sequences were obtained from blood. All receptors come from a woman aged 18 to 35 in good health.

The chain couples TRBV4-2 to TRBJ2-7, with a tentative D call TRBD1 (5 bases). This CDR3 comprises 14 residues. V was cut by 4 bases and J by 5 bases, with 15 bases left in between. CDR1 is LGHNA and CDR2 is YNFKEQ in the germline V gene. CDR3 DNA sequence: TGTGCCAGCAGCCCCATTGGGGCTTCCCACGAGCAGTACTTC. This sequence encodes CASSPIGASHEQYF.

The chain links TRBV29-1 to TRBJ2-4; D is ambiguous. The J call is in doubt because the DNA end fits TRBJ2-7 better. Germline V CDR1 and CDR2: SQVTM, ANQGSEA. This CDR3 is 13 amino acids long. The CDR3 sequence: CSVENRQTSEQYF. DNA of the CDR3: TGCAGCGTTGAGAACAGACAAACAAGCGAGCAGTACTTC.

The chain uses TRBV20-1 and TRBJ2-7, with 8 bases aligning to TRBD1. The J call is uncertain, as TRBJ2-5 better fits the DNA end. Germline CDR1 reads DFQATT; CDR2 reads SNEGSKA (reference sequence). The CDR3 has 13 residues. CDR3 region: CSARPDREETQYF. CDR3 DNA sequence: TGCAGTGCTAGACCGGACAGGGAAGAGACCCAGTACTTC.

The chain joins TRBV29-1 to TRBJ1-3, with no clear D. The CDR3 loop spans 15 amino acids. Germline V gene lookup returns CDR1 SQVTM and CDR2 ANQGSEA. The germline V and J ends were trimmed by 5 bases and 1 base, with 15 bases remaining between them. The CDR3 sequence is CSVRGHYRSGNTIYF. CDR3 nucleotide sequence: TGCAGCGTTCGCGGGCATTACCGATCTGGAAACACCATATATTTT. The variable domain in full, with the rest retrieved from reference TRBV29-1 and TRBJ1-3, is SAVISQKPSRDICQRGTSLTIQCQVDSQVTMMFWYRQQPGQSLTLIATANQGSEATYESGFVIDKFPISRPNLTFSTLTVSNMSPEDSSIYLCSVRGHYRSGNTIYFGEGSWLTVV.

The rearrangement links TRBV7-9 to TRBJ2-1; TRBD2 matches at 10 bases. The CDR3 totals 18 residues. The germline V gene has CDR1 SEHNR and CDR2 FQNEAQ (reference sequence). V lost 5 bases, J lost 1 base, and 11 bases stayed unmatched. This chain's CDR3 is CASSRTRKAGGSYNEQFF. The DNA of the CDR3 is TGTGCCAGCAGCCGGACCAGAAAAGCGGGAGGGTCCTACAATGAGCAGTTCTTC.

Worth noting for this clonotype: Germline and junction disagree at one end, which may indicate a read error. J is TRBJ2-1 and V is TRBV20-1, with D hard to call. The J call is doubtful: the DNA matches TRBJ2-7 better. This CDR3 contains 16 residues. CDR1 is DFQATT, CDR2 SNEGSKA, per germline (reference sequence). The CDR3 spells CSARDFLAVSYNEQYF. As DNA, the CDR3 is TGCAGCGCTAGAGATTTCTTGGCAGTATCCTACAATGAGCAGTACTTC.

The gene calls are TRBV5-1 and TRBJ2-5; tentatively, D is TRBD1 (6 bases). The closer fit of TRBJ2-7 to the DNA end suggests the J call may be wrong. CDR1 is SGHRS and CDR2 is YFSETQ in the germline V gene. The CDR3 covers 15 residues. DNA of the CDR3: TGCGCCAGCAGCCCAACATCCACACAGGGCTACGAGCAGTACTTC. Amino acids: CASSPTSTQGYEQYF.

The rearrangement joins TRBV12-3 or TRBV12-4 to TRBJ2-7; 8 nucleotides agree with TRBD2. The CDR3 length is 15 residues. V lost 1 base and J lost 2; bases outside the gene matches: 4. CDR3 in DNA: TGTGCCAGCAGTTTAGGCGGGAGGTCTCCCTACGAGCAGTACTTC. Its protein is CASSLGGRSPYEQYF.

This clonotype was counted a few times. V and J are TRBV20-1 and TRBJ1-5; D possibly corresponds to TRBD1 (6 bases). Germline V gene data show CDR1 as DFQATT and CDR2 as SNEGSKA (reference sequence). Trimming took off 0 bases at V and 7 bases at J, with 7 bases between the two ends. The CDR3 is 12 amino acids. The DNA for the CDR3 is TGCAGTGCTAGAGAAGGGGGGCAGCCCCAGCATTTT. Translation gives CSAREGGQPQHF.

Concerning this clonotype: This clone may be a read error of a much larger clone one base away. The J gene is TRBJ2-1, the V gene TRBV29-1, with 8 bases matching TRBD1. The V gene end was trimmed by 4 bases and the J gene end by 10 bases; junction bases not matched to a gene: 12. The CDR3 contains 14 residues. The germline CDR1 and CDR2 sequences are SQVTM and ANQGSEA. The CDR3 region has the DNA TGCAGCGTTGCTGGGACAGGAGGGGTCTACGAGCAGTTCTTC. It translates to CSVAGTGGVYEQFF.

This chain links TRBV6-5 with TRBJ1-2, with D possibly being TRBD1 (6 bases). Per the germline V gene, CDR1 is MNHEY and CDR2 is SVGAGI. V lost 4 bases and J 2 bases, leaving 14 bases between the germline ends. The CDR3 has 15 amino acids. In DNA, the CDR3 is TGTGCCAGCAGTTTTTCAGGGGACCCGAACTATGGCTACACCTTC. Its protein product is CASSFSGDPNYGYTF.

Concerning this clonotype: This may arise from a read error, as a much more abundant clone is one base away. This rearrangement joins TRBV4-1 to TRBJ2-7; weak D call: TRBD2 (6 bases). This CDR3 spans 15 amino acids. CDR1 is MGHRA, CDR2 YSYEKL, per germline. V gave up 0 bases and J gave up 7 bases, with 16 bases separating them. CDR3 loop: CASSQDLELAGEQYF. CDR3 nucleotide sequence: TGCGCCAGCAGCCAAGATCTTGAACTAGCTGGGGAGCAGTACTTC.

Only a few counts were recorded for this clonotype. This rearrangement joins TRBV28 to TRBJ2-1; D gene uncertain. The CDR3 consists of 11 residues. Germline V gives CDR1 MDHEN, CDR2 SYDVKM. The V gene lost 7 bases and the J gene lost 10 bases, with 11 bases spanning the gap. CDR3 nucleotides: TGTGCCAGCAAAACTCCTCTGGAGCAGTTCTTC. Translating gives CASKTPLEQFF.

The chain has TRBV28 and TRBJ2-5; unclear D gene. This CDR3 is 12 amino acids long. Germline V lookup: CDR1 MDHEN, CDR2 SYDVKM. V dropped 5 bases and J dropped 4 bases, with 8 bases sitting between them. In nucleotides, the CDR3 is TGTGCCAGCAGTGGCGCCTCAGAGACCCAGTACTTC. Encoded protein: CASSGASETQYF.

The chain links TRBV15 to TRBJ2-3, with D perhaps matching TRBD2 (5 bases). The CDR3 has 14 residues. V was shortened by 0 bases and J by 5 bases, with 9 bases between the two germline ends. Germline V CDR1 and CDR2: LNHNV, YYDKDF (reference sequence). CDR3 nucleotide sequence: TGTGCCACCAGCAGAGATCGGGGAGAAGATACGCAGTATTTT. It is translated as CATSRDRGEDTQYF.

This clonotype was counted once. The chain recombines TRBV7-2 with TRBJ2-3; no clear D. This CDR3 contains 13 residues. Germline CDR1 and CDR2: SGHTA and FQGNSA. Trimming took 3 bases from V and 4 from J, leaving 8 bases between them. This chain's CDR3 is CASSLSYADTQYF. The CDR3 DNA follows: TGTGCCAGCAGCTTGTCTTACGCAGATACGCAGTATTTT.

This clonotype appeared many times. The rearrangement links TRBV29-1 to TRBJ2-7, with 8 positions matching TRBD1. This CDR3 comprises 12 residues. CDR1 is SQVTM and CDR2 is ANQGSEA in the germline V gene. The V segment lost 4 bases and the J segment 3 bases; nucleotides outside the gene matches: 2. The CDR3, as DNA: TGCAGCGTTGCGGACAGGGTCTACGAGCAGTACTTC. Protein sequence: CSVADRVYEQYF.

This clonotype was detected only a few times. The genes are TRBV27 and TRBJ2-7; possibly TRBD1 for D (5 bases). Looked up from germline, CDR1 is MNHEY and CDR2 is SMNVEV (reference sequence). The V and J ends lost 0 bases and 3 bases respectively, with 9 bases between them. The CDR3 runs 14 residues. CDR3 region: CASSLSVTGYEQYF. The CDR3 DNA reads as TGTGCCAGCAGTTTATCTGTAACAGGCTACGAGCAGTACTTC.

Notes on this clonotype: Its ends do not fully match the called genes, so a read error is possible. The chain links TRBV25-1 to TRBJ2-5, with 8 bases fitting TRBD2. Germline V gene data show CDR1 as MGHDK and CDR2 as SYGVNS. This CDR3 is 15 amino acids long. In DNA form, the CDR3 reads TGTGCCAGCAGTCGTATTGGCGGGGGGCCAGAGACCCAGTATTTC. This encodes CASSRIGGGPETQYF.

The chain carries TRBV3-1 and TRBJ2-7; D ambiguous. The J call may be faulty, since TRBJ2-4 better matches the DNA end. From germline, CDR1 is LGHDT and CDR2 YNNKEL (reference sequence). This CDR3 is built from 15 residues. CDR3 bases: TGTGCCAGCAGCCCCCGTCGATCCCCCAAAAACATTCAGTACTTC. This translates into CASSPRRSPKNIQYF.

This clonotype has more than one count but fewer than ten. The chain recombines TRBV7-9 with TRBJ2-5, with D unclear. The V and J ends lost 6 bases and 3 bases respectively, with 8 bases between them. The CDR3 spans 12 residues. The germline V gene has CDR1 SEHNR and CDR2 FQNEAQ (reference sequence). CDR3: CASRGTEETQYF. In DNA, the CDR3 is TGTGCCAGCAGAGGTACCGAAGAGACCCAGTACTTC.

The V call is TRBV12-3 or TRBV12-4, the J call TRBJ2-1, with 9 positions matching TRBD1. The assigned J gene may be wrong: the sequence end matches TRBJ2-7 better. CDR3 length: 14 residues. CDR3 residues: CATRTGVSYNEQYF. CDR3 DNA: TGTGCCACCAGGACAGGGGTCTCCTACAATGAGCAGTACTTC.

The J gene is TRBJ2-1, the V gene TRBV30, with D tentatively TRBD2 (5 bases). This CDR3 is built from 11 residues. CDR1 is GTSNPN, CDR2 SVGIG, per germline (reference sequence). With 0 bases removed from V and 8 bases from J, the gap between germline ends came to 5 bases. CDR3 protein: CAWSVLDEQFF. The CDR3, as DNA: TGTGCCTGGAGTGTACTAGATGAGCAGTTCTTC.

This chain uses TRBV7-9 with TRBJ1-1; 8 nucleotides agree with TRBD1. The CDR3 has 14 amino acids. Germline V gene data show CDR1 as SEHNR and CDR2 as FQNEAQ (reference sequence). Trimming removed 5 bases from V and 1 base from J; junction bases left unmatched: 3. The CDR3 bases are TGTGCCAGCAGCACGACAGGGGCGAACACTGAAGCTTTCTTT. Amino acids: CASSTTGANTEAFF.

The CDR3 nucleotides read TGCAGCGTTGAAGTACGGACAGGGGGGAATGAGCAGTTCTTC. Protein: CSVEVRTGGNEQFF. The J gene is TRBJ2-1, the V gene TRBV29-1; 10 bases fit TRBD1. Germline V gene sequence: CDR1 SQVTM, CDR2 ANQGSEA. With V trimmed by 1 base and J by 7 bases, 4 bases remained unmatched. The CDR3 consists of 14 residues.